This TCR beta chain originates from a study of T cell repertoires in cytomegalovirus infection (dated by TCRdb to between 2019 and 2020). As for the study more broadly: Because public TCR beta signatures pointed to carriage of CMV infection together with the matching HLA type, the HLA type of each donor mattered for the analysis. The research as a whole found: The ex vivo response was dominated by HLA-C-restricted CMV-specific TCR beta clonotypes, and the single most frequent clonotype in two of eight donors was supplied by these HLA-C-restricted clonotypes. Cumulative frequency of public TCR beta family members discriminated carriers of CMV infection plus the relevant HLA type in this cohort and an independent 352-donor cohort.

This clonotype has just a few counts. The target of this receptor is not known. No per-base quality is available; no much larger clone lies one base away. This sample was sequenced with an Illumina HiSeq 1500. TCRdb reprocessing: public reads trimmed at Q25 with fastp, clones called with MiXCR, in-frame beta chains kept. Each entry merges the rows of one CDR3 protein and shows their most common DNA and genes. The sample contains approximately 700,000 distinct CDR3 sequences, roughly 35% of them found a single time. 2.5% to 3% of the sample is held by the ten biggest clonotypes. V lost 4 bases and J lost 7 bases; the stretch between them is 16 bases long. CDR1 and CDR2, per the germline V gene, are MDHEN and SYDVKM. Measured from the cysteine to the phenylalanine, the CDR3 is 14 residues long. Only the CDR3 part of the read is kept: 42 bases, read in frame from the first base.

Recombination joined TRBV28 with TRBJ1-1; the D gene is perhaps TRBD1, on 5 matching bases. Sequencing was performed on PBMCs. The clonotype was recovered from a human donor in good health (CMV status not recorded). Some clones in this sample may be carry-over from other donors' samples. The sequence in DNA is TGTGCCAGCAGTTCCAATGGGGCCCAGCTTGAAGCTTTCTTT. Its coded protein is CASSSNGAQLEAFF.